This entry features one T cell receptor (beta chain) sequence. This clone was seen a handful of times. Its target antigen remains unknown. Per-base quality was not reported, and no clone a single base away is much larger than it. The CDR3, cysteine through phenylalanine, is 12 amino acids long. Just CDR3 DNA is preserved here, 36 bases in frame from base 1. CDR1 and CDR2, looked up from the germline V gene, are MDHEN and SYDVKM. The germline V and J ends show losses of 3 bases and 9 bases respectively, and no gene match explains 2 bases of the junction. This sample is drawn from a study of control samples from healthy donors and cancer patients (dated by TCRdb to the early 2020s). Libraries were constructed by the immunoSEQ multiplex PCR assay. TCRdb carries this immuneACCESS record with in-frame sequences only. Its versions omit some clonotypes, under half of them owing to an unresolved V gene in the studies checked, with the rest unexplained. The sample includes 150,000 to 200,000 clones, with around 90% observed a single time. Of the sample, around 5% falls within the top ten clones.

The clonotype was recovered from a woman in her twenties or thirties in good health. The chain was built from TRBV28 and TRBJ2-1; 7 bases in between match TRBD2. The source material was blood. This receptor carries the CDR3 CASSFGRREQFF. The DNA sequence is given as TGTGCCAGCAGTTTCGGGAGGCGTGAGCAGTTCTTC.